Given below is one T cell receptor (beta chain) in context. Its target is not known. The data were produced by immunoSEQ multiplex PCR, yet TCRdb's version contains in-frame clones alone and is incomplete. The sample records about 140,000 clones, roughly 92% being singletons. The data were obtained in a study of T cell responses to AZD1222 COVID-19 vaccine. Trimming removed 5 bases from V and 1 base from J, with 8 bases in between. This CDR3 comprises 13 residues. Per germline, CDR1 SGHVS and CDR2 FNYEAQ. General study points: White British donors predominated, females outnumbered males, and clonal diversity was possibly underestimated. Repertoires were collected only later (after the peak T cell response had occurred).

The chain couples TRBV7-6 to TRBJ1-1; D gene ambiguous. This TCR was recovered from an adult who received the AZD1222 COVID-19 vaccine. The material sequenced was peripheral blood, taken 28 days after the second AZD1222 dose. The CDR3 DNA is TGTGCCAGCAGCCTTGCGGGGAACACTGAAGCTTTCTTT. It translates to CASSLAGNTEAFF.